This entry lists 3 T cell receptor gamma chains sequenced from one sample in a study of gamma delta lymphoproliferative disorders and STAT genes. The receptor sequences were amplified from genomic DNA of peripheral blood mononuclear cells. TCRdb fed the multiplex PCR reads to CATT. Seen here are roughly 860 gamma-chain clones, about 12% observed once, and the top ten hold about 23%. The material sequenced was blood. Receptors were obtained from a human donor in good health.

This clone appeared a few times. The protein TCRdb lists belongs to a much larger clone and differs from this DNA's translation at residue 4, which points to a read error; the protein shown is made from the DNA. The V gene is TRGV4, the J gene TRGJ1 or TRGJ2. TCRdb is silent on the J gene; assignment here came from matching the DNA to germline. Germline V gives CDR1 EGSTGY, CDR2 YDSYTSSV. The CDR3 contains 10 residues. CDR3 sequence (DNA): TGTGCCACCCGGGATGTAGGGAAACTCTTT. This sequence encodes CATRDVGKLF.

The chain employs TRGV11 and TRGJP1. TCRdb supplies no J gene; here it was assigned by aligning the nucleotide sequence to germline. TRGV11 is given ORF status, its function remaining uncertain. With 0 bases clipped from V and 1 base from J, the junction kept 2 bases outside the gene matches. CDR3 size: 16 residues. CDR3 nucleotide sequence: TGTGCCTGCTGGATTAGGCACTGTACCACTGGTTGGTTCAAGATATTT. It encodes CACWIRHCTTGWFKIF.

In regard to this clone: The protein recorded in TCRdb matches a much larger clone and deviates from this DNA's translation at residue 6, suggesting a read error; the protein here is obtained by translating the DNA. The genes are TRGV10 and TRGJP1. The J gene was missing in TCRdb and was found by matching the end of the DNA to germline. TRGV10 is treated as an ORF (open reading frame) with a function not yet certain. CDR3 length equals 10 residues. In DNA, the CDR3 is TGCGCGTGGTATAGTCGGTTCAAGATATTT. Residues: CAWYSRFKIF.